Sequencing of this TCR beta chain was carried out in a study of blood T cell repertoires in COVID-19. Study summary: The United States, Italy and Spain provided the acute and convalescent COVID-19 samples.

The method was immunoSEQ multiplex PCR; TCRdb's version includes in-frame clones alone and lacks a portion of them. Of about 260,000 clones detected, roughly nine tenths appear once; the ten largest clones hold over 2%. The CDR3 length is 15 residues. Germline CDR1 MNHNS, CDR2 SASEGT. V lost 2 bases, J lost 1 base, and 8 bases lay in between. Resolution of symptoms, clearance, or two negative PCRs was present in recovered Cohort 3 donors. The sequence was obtained from a woman between 18 and 29 years old who had recovered from COVID-19. The chain is built from TRBV6-1 and TRBJ1-4, with D tentatively TRBD1 (5 bases). Source material: PBMCs or T cells enriched from blood (not recorded which). The CDR3 sequence: CASSELTGTNEKLFF. The CDR3 DNA follows: TGTGCCAGCAGTGAACTTACAGGAACTAATGAAAAACTGTTTTTT.